This T cell receptor beta chain was recovered during a study of tumor and adjacent non-tumor tissue in lung cancer. Three rounds of nested PCR, following a modified ARM-PCR protocol, produced the TCRbeta library. TCRdb reprocessed the multiplex PCR reads via MiXCR and lists one record per CDR3 protein. The sample includes approximately 120,000 distinct CDR3 sequences, over 65% seen only once; the top ten take 9.5% to 15%. This sample's RNA came from whole unsorted tissue. On this clonotype: The junction shows a germline mismatch at one end, possibly a read error.

CDR1 and CDR2 from the germline V gene are SGHAT and FQDESV (reference sequence). There are 14 residues in the CDR3. Sequencing was performed on lung tumor tissue. The chain employs TRBV11-1 and TRBJ2-7, with TRBD2 as a possible D gene (5 bases). The receptor was derived from a man aged 25 to 40 with non-small cell lung cancer. The CDR3 sequence: CVSSSSGNRYEQYF. The CDR3, as DNA: TGTGTCAGCAGCTCTTCGGGAAATCGCTACGAGCAGTACTTC. The full variable domain, with the rest looked up from reference TRBV11-1 and TRBJ2-7, is EAEVAQSPRYKITEKSQAVAFWCDPISGHATLYWYRQILGQGPELLVQFQDESVVDDSQLPKDRFSAERLKGVDSTLKIQPAELGDSAMYLCVSSSSGNRYEQYFGPGTRLTVT.